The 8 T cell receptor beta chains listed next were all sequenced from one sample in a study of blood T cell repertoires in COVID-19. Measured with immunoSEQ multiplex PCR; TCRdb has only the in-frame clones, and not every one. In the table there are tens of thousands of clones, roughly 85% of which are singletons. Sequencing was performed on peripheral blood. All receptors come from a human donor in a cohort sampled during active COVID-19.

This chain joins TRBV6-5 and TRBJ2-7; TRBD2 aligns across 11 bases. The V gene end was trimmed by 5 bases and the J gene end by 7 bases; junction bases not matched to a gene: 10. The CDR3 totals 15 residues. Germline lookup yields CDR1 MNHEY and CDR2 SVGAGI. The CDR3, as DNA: TGTGCCAGCAGTATCGGGACTAGCGGCGTACGAGAGCAGTACTTC. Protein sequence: CASSIGTSGVREQYF.

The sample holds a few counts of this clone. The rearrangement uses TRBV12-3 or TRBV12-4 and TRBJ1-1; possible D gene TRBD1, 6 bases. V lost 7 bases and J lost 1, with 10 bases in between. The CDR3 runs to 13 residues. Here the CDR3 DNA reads TGTGCCAGCATTAGGGGGGGGAACACTGAAGCTTTCTTT. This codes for CASIRGGNTEAFF.

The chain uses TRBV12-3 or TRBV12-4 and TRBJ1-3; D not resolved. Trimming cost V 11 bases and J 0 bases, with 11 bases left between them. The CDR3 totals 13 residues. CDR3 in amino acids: CALGVLSGNTIYF. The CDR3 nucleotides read TGTGCCCTGGGCGTCCTCTCTGGAAACACCATATATTTT.

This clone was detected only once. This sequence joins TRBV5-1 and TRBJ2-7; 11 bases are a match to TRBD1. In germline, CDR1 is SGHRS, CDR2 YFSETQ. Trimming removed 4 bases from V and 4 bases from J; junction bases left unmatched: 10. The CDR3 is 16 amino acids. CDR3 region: CASSASIGTGGYEQYF. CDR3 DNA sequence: TGCGCCAGCAGCGCCTCCATCGGGACAGGGGGTTACGAGCAGTACTTC.

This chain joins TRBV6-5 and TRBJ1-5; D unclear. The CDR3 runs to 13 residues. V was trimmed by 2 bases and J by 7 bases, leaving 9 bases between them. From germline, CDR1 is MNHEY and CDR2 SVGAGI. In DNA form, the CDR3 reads TGTGCCAGCAGTTACGATGGTAGACAGCCCCAGCATTTT. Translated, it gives CASSYDGRQPQHF.

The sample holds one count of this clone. Here the CDR3 DNA reads TGTGCCAGCAGCTTGGGGGCGAAGGGCCGGGCAGGGGATCGTGGCTACACCTTC. It yields the protein CASSLGAKGRAGDRGYTF. The chain couples TRBV7-2 to TRBJ1-2, with D tentatively TRBD1 (6 bases). CDR3 length equals 18 residues. Germline CDR1 SGHTA, CDR2 FQGNSA. Between the trimmed V and J ends, which lost 3 bases and 7 bases, there was a span of 27 bases.

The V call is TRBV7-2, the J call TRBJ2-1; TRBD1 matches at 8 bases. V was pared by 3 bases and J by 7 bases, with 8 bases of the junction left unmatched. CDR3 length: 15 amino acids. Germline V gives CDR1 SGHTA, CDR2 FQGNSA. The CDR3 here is CASSLGQGAQNEQFF. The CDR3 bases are TGTGCCAGCAGCTTGGGGCAGGGGGCGCAAAATGAGCAGTTCTTC.

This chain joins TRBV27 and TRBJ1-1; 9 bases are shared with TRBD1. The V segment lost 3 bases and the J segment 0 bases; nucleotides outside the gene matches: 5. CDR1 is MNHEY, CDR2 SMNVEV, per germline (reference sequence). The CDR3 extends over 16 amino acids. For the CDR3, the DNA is TGTGCCAGCAGTTTGGACAGGGGTTGGATGAACACTGAAGCTTTCTTT. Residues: CASSLDRGWMNTEAFF.